These 10 T cell receptor beta chains originate from one sample sequenced in a study of blood T cell repertoires in COVID-19. The assay was immunoSEQ multiplex PCR, and TCRdb's table has in-frame clones only and misses some. The table has more than 95,000 clones, around four fifths seen once. The sample comprised peripheral blood. Source of these receptors: a human donor in a cohort sampled during active COVID-19.

CDR3: CASSLVLSGYNEQFF. For the CDR3, the DNA is TGTGCCAGCAGCTTAGTTTTGTCAGGGTACAATGAGCAGTTCTTC. V gene TRBV5-4 combines with J gene TRBJ2-1; maybe TRBD1 (5 bases). CDR3 length equals 15 residues. V dropped 2 bases and J dropped 4 bases, with 13 bases sitting between them. In germline, CDR1 is SGHNT, CDR2 YYREEE (reference sequence).

The CDR3 region has the DNA TGTGCCAGCAGCCTACTGGGACAGGGGGCAAGAGGTGGCTACACCTTC. This sequence encodes CASSLLGQGARGGYTF. The gene calls are TRBV5-6 and TRBJ1-2; 12 bases are a match to TRBD1. The CDR3 sequence is 16 residues long. Trimming at V came to 4 bases and at J to 7 bases, leaving 11 bases not matched to a gene. Germline lookup yields CDR1 SGHDT and CDR2 YYEEEE. The full variable domain, completed using reference TRBV5-6 and TRBJ1-2, is DAGVTQSPTHLIKTRGQQVTLRCSPKSGHDTVSWYQQALGQGPQFIFQYYEEEERQRGNFPDRFSGHQFPNYSSELNVNALLLGDSALYLCASSLLGQGARGGYTFGSGTRLTVV.

The sample holds many counts of this clone. The chain uses TRBV4-2 and TRBJ1-1, with D uncertain. The CDR3 covers 13 residues. Germline V gives CDR1 LGHNA, CDR2 YNFKEQ. Trimming took off 3 bases at V and 3 bases at J, with 8 bases between the two ends. CDR3: CASSHPRDTEAFF. For the CDR3, the DNA is TGTGCCAGCAGCCACCCGAGGGACACTGAAGCTTTCTTT.

The chain joins TRBV19 to TRBJ2-5; the D is unclear. Trimming took 5 bases from V and 2 from J, leaving 9 bases between them. The CDR3 totals 13 residues. Germline V gene data show CDR1 as LNHDA and CDR2 as SQIVND (reference sequence). The CDR3 sequence is CASSSGHQETQYF. CDR3 coding DNA: TGTGCCAGTAGTTCGGGTCATCAAGAGACCCAGTACTTC.

The rearrangement links TRBV30 to TRBJ2-1; 7 nucleotides agree with TRBD2. CDR3 length: 15 amino acids. CDR1 and CDR2 from the germline V gene are GTSNPN and SVGIG (reference sequence). V trimming: 0 bases; J trimming: 2 bases; junction bases outside the gene matches: 4. CDR3 amino acids: CAWSVREAPYNEQFF. Here the CDR3 DNA reads TGTGCCTGGAGTGTACGGGAGGCCCCCTACAATGAGCAGTTCTTC.

The CDR3 region has the DNA TGTGCCAGCAGCCGAGTCCAAGAGACCCAGTACTTC. Its translation: CASSRVQETQYF. This chain links TRBV7-6 with TRBJ2-5; D not resolved. The CDR3 extends over 12 amino acids. V lost 5 bases and J 1 base, leaving 5 bases between the germline ends. The germline CDR1 and CDR2 sequences are SGHVS and FNYEAQ. The whole variable domain, remainder taken from reference TRBV7-6 and TRBJ2-5, is GAGVSQSPRYKVTKRGQDVALRCDPISGHVSLYWYRQALGQGPEFLTYFNYEAQQDKSGLPNDRFSAERPEGSISTLTIQRTEQRDSAMYRCASSRVQETQYFGPGTRLLVL.

The chain employs TRBV3-1 (or the pseudogene TRBV3-2) and TRBJ1-2; perhaps TRBD1 as D (6 bases). Trimming left V 1 base short and J 4 bases short, with 13 bases between. CDR1 and CDR2 (germline): LGHDT, YNNKEL (reference sequence). This CDR3 has 15 amino acids. The CDR3 DNA is TGTGCCAGCAGCCAAGGGGGGGGGCAGTTCTATGGCTACACCTTC. It specifies CASSQGGGQFYGYTF.

The CDR3 is CASTFDIGGKTDTQYF. The CDR3 DNA reads TGTGCCAGCACCTTTGATATTGGCGGGAAGACAGATACGCAGTATTTT. This chain uses TRBV28 with TRBJ2-3, with D tentatively TRBD2 (6 bases). The CDR3 runs 16 residues. Germline CDR1 is MDHEN and CDR2 is SYDVKM. The germline V and J ends were trimmed by 7 bases and 3 bases, with 20 bases remaining between them.

This clone was picked up a small number of times. The chain recombines TRBV6-2 or TRBV6-3 with TRBJ1-2; TRBD1 aligns across 9 bases. The CDR3 is 16 residues long. V shed 2 bases and J 3 bases; nucleotides not matched to a gene: 7. Looked up from germline, CDR1 is MNHEY and CDR2 is SVGEGT. Here the CDR3 reads CASSYLKDRGDYGYTF. CDR3 sequence (DNA): TGTGCCAGCAGTTACCTCAAGGACAGGGGTGACTATGGCTACACCTTC.

This chain joins TRBV6-6 and TRBJ1-3; TRBD1 agrees at 9 bases. This CDR3 has 16 amino acids. Germline lookup yields CDR1 MNHNY and CDR2 SVGAGI (reference sequence). Trimming removed 6 bases from V and 0 bases from J; junction bases left unmatched: 6. The CDR3 DNA is TGTGCCAGCAGCCCCGGGACAGGGATCTCTGGAAACACCATATATTTT. This encodes CASSPGTGISGNTIYF.